Below are 8 T cell receptor beta chains sequenced from a single sample in a study of low-dose radiotherapy and immunotherapy resistance in tumors. Gene-specific TRAV and TRBV primers were used for first-strand cDNA, covering alpha and beta chains. TCRs underwent 15 to 25 PCR cycles of amplification with a constant-region primer and V-primer adapter. Each CDR3 protein gets one entry after TCRdb re-called the reads with MiXCR. This table has some 94,000 distinct CDR3 sequences, 20% to 25% appearing once. As for time point: after trial treatment. Treatment denoted: LDRT plus nivolumab, ipilimumab, low-dose cyclophosphamide and aspirin (RACIN trial). This specimen consisted of PBMCs, obtained after low-dose radiotherapy plus immunotherapy. The receptors come from a female donor with ovarian cancer.

The V call is TRBV6-1, the J call TRBJ2-1, with D unclear. V was clipped by 10 bases and J by 8 bases, with 21 bases between them. Germline assignment: CDR1 MNHNS and CDR2 SASEGT. CDR3 length: 14 amino acids. CDR3: CATATNRHFDEQFF. Written as DNA, the CDR3 is TGTGCCACCGCGACGAATCGCCATTTCGATGAGCAGTTCTTC.

There are many counts of this clonotype. The V call is TRBV24-1, the J call TRBJ2-2; D possibly corresponds to TRBD2 (5 bases). V lost 9 bases and J 2 bases, leaving 15 bases between the germline ends. CDR1 and CDR2 from the germline V gene are KGHDR and SFDVKD. CDR3 length: 15 residues. CDR3 amino acids: CATSTSGFNTGELFF. The CDR3 bases are TGTGCCACCTCTACTTCGGGATTTAACACCGGGGAGCTGTTTTTT.

This clonotype was detected many times. The rearrangement links TRBV20-1 to TRBJ1-3; 9 positions agree with TRBD1. J gave up 5 bases and V 5 bases, and 7 bases lay outside the gene matches. Germline V lookup: CDR1 DFQATT, CDR2 SNEGSKA (reference sequence). The length of the CDR3 is 14 residues. The CDR3 loop is CSAGTGTGRNTIYF. In DNA form, the CDR3 reads TGCAGTGCTGGGACCGGGACAGGGAGAAACACCATATATTTT.

This clonotype was seen a few times. The DNA is left out, because the CDR3 cannot be placed on it with certainty; the CDR3 is given as TCRdb lists it. This CDR3 is CASSDTPGLAGDPGELFFF. The chain joins TRBV4-2 to TRBJ2-2; the table's D call, TRBD2, was not checked against the DNA. The CDR3 contains 19 residues when both ends are counted. The germline V gene has CDR1 LGHNA and CDR2 YNFKEQ.

Concerning this clonotype itself: This is likely an artifact of a read error, given a far larger clone one base away. The chain couples TRBV11-3 to TRBJ2-7, with a tentative D call TRBD1 (5 bases). Per germline, CDR1 SGHNT and CDR2 YENEEA. Trimming shortened V by 4 bases and J by 7 bases, and 20 bases separated the two germline ends. The CDR3 loop spans 15 amino acids. The CDR3: CASSSYSTEYNEQYF. In DNA form, the CDR3 reads TGTGCCAGCAGCTCCTACTCGACAGAGTACAATGAGCAGTACTTC.

This clonotype was observed at least ten times. The chain has TRBV24-1 and TRBJ1-5, with D possibly matching TRBD1 (5 bases). The CDR3 spans 16 residues. Germline V gene lookup returns CDR1 KGHDR and CDR2 SFDVKD. The V gene lost 2 bases and the J gene lost 1 base, with 11 bases spanning the gap. CDR3 in amino acids: CATSDSRRVSNQPQHF. The CDR3 coding sequence is TGTGCCACCAGTGATTCGCGCAGGGTCAGCAATCAGCCCCAGCATTTT.

This clonotype was seen ten or more times. The chain combines TRBV7-9 with TRBJ1-1; no definite D call. Germline V gene lookup returns CDR1 SEHNR and CDR2 FQNEAQ (reference sequence). V shed 5 bases and J shed 1 base, with 11 bases lying between them. The CDR3 is 14 residues long. The CDR3 region is CASSPEGKNTEAFF. The CDR3 DNA reads TGTGCCAGCAGCCCGGAGGGAAAGAACACTGAAGCTTTCTTT. The full variable domain, rest sourced from reference TRBV7-9 and TRBJ1-1, is DTGVSQNPRHKITKRGQNVTFRCDPISEHNRLYWYRQTLGQGPEFLTYFQNEAQLEKSRLLSDRFSAERPKGSFSTLEIQRTEQGDSAMYLCASSPEGKNTEAFFGQGTRLTVV.

In this sample, this clonotype turned up many times. V usage is TRBV19 and J usage is TRBJ1-5, with D unclear. This CDR3 comprises 14 residues. Trimming took off 10 bases at V and 3 bases at J, with 16 bases between the two ends. The V gene's germline CDR1 is LNHDA and CDR2 SQIVND (reference sequence). The CDR3 nucleotides read TGTGCCACCAGCCCGCGACAAATCAATCAGCCCCAGCATTTT. Translated: CATSPRQINQPQHF. The whole variable domain, filled in from reference TRBV19 and TRBJ1-5, reads DGGITQSPKYLFRKEGQNVTLSCEQNLNHDAMYWYRQDPGQGLRLIYYSQIVNDFQKGDIAEGYSVSREKKESFPLTVTSAQKNPTAFYLCATSPRQINQPQHFGDGTRLSIL.